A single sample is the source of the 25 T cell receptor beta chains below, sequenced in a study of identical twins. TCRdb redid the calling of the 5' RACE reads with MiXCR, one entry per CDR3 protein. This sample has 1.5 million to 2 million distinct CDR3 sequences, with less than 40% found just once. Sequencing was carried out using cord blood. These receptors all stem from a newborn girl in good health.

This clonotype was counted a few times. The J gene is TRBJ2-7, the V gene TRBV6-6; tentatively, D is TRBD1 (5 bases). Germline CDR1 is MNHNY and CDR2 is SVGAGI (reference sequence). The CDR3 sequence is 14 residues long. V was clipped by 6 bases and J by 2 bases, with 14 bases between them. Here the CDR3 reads CASSIIWGPYEQYF. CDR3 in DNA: TGTGCCAGCAGCATCATCTGGGGCCCCTACGAGCAGTACTTC.

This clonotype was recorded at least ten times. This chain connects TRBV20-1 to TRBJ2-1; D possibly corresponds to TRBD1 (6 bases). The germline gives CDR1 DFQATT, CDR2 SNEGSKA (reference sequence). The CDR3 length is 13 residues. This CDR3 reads CSGTPSSYNEQFF. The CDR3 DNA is TGCAGCGGGACACCGAGCTCCTACAATGAGCAGTTCTTC.

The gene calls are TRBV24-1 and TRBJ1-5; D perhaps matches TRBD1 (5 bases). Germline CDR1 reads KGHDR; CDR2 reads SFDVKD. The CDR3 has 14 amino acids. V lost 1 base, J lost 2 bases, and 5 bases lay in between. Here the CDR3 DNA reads TGTGCCACCAGTGATTTCAGGGGCAATCAGCCCCAGCATTTT. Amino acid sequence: CATSDFRGNQPQHF.

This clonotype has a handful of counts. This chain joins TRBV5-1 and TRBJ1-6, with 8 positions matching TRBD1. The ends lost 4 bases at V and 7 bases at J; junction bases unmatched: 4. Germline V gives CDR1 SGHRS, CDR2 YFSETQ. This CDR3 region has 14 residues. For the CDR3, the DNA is TGCGCCAGCAGCGACGACAGGGGCAATTCACCCCTCCACTTT. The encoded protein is CASSDDRGNSPLHF.

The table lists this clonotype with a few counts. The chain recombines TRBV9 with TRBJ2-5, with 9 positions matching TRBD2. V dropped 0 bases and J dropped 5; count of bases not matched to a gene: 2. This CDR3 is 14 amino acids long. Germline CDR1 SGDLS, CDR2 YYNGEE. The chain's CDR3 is CASSVAGTSETQYF. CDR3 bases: TGTGCCAGCAGCGTAGCTGGGACTAGCGAGACCCAGTACTTC.

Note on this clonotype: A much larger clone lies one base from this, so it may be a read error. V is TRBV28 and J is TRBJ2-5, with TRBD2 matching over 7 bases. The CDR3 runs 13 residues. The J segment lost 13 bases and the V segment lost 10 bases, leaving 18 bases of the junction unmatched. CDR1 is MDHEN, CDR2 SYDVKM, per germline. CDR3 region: CAISLPGLRASYF. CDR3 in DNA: TGTGCCATCAGCTTACCGGGACTAAGGGCCTCGTACTTC. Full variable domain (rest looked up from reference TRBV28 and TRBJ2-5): DVKVTQSSRYLVKRTGEKVFLECVQDMDHENMFWYRQDPGLGLRLIYFSYDVKMKEKGDIPEGYSVSREKKERFSLILESASTNQTSMYLCAISLPGLRASYFGPGTRLLVL.

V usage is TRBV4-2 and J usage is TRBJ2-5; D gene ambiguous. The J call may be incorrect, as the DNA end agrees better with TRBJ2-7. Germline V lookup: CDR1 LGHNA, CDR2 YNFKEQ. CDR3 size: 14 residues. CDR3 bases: TGTGCCAGCAGCCAAGATATCCGTGGCTACGAGCAGTACTTC. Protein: CASSQDIRGYEQYF.

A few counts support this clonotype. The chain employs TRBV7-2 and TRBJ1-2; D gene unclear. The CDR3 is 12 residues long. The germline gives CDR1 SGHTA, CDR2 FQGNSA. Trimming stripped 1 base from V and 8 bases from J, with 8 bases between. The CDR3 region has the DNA TGTGCCAGCAGCTTAGGGCCTTTCGGCTACACCTTC. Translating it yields CASSLGPFGYTF.

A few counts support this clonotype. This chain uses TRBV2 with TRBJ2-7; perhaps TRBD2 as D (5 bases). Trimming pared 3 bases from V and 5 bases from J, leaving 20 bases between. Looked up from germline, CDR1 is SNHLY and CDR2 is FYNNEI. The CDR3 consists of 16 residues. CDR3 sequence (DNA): TGTGCCAGCAGTGATCGGAGGATTGTGTCTTTGGACGAGCAGTACTTC. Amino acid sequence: CASSDRRIVSLDEQYF.

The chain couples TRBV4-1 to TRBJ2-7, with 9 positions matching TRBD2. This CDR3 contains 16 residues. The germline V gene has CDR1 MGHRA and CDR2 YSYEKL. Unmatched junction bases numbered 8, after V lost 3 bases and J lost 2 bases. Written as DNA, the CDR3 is TGCGCCAGCAGCCAGGTTCGGACTAGCGAGACCTACGAGCAGTACTTC. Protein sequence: CASSQVRTSETYEQYF.

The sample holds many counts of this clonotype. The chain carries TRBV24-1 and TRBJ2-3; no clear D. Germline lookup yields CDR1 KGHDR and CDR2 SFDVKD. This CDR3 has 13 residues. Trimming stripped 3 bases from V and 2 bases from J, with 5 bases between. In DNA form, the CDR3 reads TGTGCCACCAGTGATGCAGTCACAGATACGCAGTATTTT. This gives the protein CATSDAVTDTQYF.

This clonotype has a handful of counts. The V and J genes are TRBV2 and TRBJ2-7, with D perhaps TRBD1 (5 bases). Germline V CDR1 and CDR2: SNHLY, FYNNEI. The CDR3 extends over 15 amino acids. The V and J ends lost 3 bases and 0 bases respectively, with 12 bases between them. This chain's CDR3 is CASSEQNRSSYEQYF. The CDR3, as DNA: TGTGCCAGCAGTGAGCAGAACAGGTCCTCCTACGAGCAGTACTTC.

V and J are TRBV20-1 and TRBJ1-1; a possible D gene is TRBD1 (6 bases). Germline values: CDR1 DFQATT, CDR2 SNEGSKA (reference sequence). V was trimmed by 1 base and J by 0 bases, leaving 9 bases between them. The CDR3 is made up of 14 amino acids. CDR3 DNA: TGCAGTGCTAGAGCAGGGGTTTTGAACACTGAAGCTTTCTTT. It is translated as CSARAGVLNTEAFF.

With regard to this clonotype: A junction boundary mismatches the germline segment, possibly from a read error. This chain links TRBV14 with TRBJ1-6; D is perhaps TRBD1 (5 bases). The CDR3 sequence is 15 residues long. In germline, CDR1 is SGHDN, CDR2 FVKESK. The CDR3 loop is CASSPRQSGHSPPHF. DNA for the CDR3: TGTGCCAGCAGCCCCCGACAGTCCGGGCATTCACCCCCCCACTTT. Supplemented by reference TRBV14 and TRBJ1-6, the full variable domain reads EAGVTQFPSHSVIEKGQTVTLRCDPISGHDNLYWYRRVMGKEIKFLLHFVKESKQDESGMPNNRFLAERTGGTYSTLKVQPAELEDSGVYFCASSPRQSGHSPPHFGNGTRLTVT.

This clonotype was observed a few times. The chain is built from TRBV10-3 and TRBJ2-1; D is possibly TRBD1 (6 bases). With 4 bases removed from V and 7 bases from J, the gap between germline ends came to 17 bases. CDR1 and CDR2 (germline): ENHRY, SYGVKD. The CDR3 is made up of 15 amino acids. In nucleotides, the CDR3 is TGTGCCATCAGTGGCCGGGACACCGCGAGGAATGAGCAGTTCTTC. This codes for CAISGRDTARNEQFF.

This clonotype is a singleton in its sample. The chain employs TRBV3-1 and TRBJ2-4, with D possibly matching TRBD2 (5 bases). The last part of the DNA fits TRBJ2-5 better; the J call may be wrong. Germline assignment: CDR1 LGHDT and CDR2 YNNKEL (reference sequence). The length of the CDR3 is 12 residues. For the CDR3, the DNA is TGTGCCAGCAACCGGACGGGGGAGACCCAGTACTTC. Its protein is CASNRTGETQYF.

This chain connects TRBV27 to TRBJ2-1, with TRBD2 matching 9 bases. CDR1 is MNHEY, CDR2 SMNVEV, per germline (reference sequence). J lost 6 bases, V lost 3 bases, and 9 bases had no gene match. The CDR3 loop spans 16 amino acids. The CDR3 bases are TGTGCCAGCAGTTTTTTGATGGCGGGGGGGCCCAATGAGCAGTTCTTC. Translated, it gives CASSFLMAGGPNEQFF.

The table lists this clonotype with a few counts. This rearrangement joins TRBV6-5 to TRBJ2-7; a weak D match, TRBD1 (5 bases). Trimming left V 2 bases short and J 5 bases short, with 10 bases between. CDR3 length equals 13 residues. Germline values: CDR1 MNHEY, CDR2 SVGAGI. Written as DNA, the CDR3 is TGTGCCAGCAGTTACCCCAGGGCGGACGAGCAGTACTTC. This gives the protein CASSYPRADEQYF.

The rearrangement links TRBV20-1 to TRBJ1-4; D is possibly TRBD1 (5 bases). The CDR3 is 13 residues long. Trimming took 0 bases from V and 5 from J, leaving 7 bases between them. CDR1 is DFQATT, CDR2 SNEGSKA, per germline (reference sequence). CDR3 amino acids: CSARDYRNEKLFF. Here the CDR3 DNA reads TGCAGTGCTAGAGATTACAGGAATGAAAAACTGTTTTTT.

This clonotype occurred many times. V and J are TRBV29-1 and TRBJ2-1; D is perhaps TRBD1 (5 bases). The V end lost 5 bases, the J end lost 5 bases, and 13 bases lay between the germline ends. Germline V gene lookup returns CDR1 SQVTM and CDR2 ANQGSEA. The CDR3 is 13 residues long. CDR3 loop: CSVQGRLHNEQFF. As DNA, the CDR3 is TGCAGCGTTCAGGGTAGGCTCCACAATGAGCAGTTCTTC.

CDR3 region: CASSQRQGSTDTQYF. In DNA form, the CDR3 reads TGTGCCAGCAGCCAACGACAGGGGAGCACAGATACGCAGTATTTT. This chain uses TRBV3-1 with TRBJ2-3; TRBD1 aligns across 8 bases. CDR1 and CDR2 (germline): LGHDT, YNNKEL (reference sequence). Germline trimming cut 2 bases from V and 0 bases from J; bases unmatched to any gene: 1. This CDR3 has 15 amino acids.

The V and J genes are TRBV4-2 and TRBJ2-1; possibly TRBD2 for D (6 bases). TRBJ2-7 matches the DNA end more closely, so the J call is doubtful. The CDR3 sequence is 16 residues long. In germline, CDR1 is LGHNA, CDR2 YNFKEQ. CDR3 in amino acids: CASSQRRDRSYNEQYF. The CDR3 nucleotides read TGTGCCAGCAGCCAACGGCGGGATAGGTCGTACAATGAGCAGTACTTC.

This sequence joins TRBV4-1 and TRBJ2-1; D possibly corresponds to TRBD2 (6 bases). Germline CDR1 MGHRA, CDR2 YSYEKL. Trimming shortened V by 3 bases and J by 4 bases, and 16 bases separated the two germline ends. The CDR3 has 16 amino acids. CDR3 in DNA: TGCGCCAGCAGCCATGGCCGGGACTTTCTGTACAATGAGCAGTTCTTC. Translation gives CASSHGRDFLYNEQFF.

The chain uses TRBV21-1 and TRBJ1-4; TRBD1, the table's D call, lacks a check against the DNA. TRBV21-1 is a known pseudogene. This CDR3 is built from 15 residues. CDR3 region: CASSKGTGANEKLFF. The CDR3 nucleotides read TGTGCCAGCAGCAAAGGGACAGGGGCTAATGAAAAACTGTTTTTT.

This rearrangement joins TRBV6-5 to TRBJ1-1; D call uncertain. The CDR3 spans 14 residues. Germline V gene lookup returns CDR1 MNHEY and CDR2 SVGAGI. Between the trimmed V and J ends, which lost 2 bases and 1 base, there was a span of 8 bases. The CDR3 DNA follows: TGTGCCAGCAGTTACCGAAGGTGGAACACTGAAGCTTTCTTT. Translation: CASSYRRWNTEAFF.